This is a list of T cell receptor beta chains from one sample in a study of vaccination effects on CD4 cells after COVID-19. These receptors' antigens are unknown. Clones were read by immunoSEQ multiplex PCR, and TCRdb kept only the in-frame ones, dropping some. The data show about 65,000 clones, approximately 76% seen once. The material was CD4+ T cells from PBMCs cultured with HCoV-NL63 spike peptides, obtained before COVID-19 vaccination. All receptors derive from a human donor who received a COVID-19 vaccine. CDR3s include the opening cysteine and the closing phenylalanine or tryptophan. The size of a clone is reported for some rows only, either as once, few or many, or as a class for expanded clones.

j_call,clone_size,cdr3_length,v_call,cdr3_aa
TRBJ1-5,NA,12,TRBV5-8,CASKPGAQPQHF
TRBJ1-1,NA,14,TRBV7-9,CASSPGRTTTEAFF
TRBJ2-1,NA,15,TRBV7-2,CASSIAPGLYNEQFF
TRBJ1-4,NA,12,TRBV6-5,CATRGLFEKLFF
TRBJ1-4,NA,15,TRBV24-1,CATSDSRLTNEKLFF
TRBJ2-5,once,13,TRBV5-1,CASSLRLQETQYF
TRBJ2-2,NA,18,TRBV5-4,CASSSTGLAGANTGELFF
TRBJ1-2,once,17,TRBV5-8,CASSSVKGPLGVDRDTF
TRBJ2-1,NA,14,TRBV7-3,CASSTDNSYNEQFF
TRBJ2-3,NA,12,TRBV9,CASSASTDTQYF
TRBJ1-2,NA,14,TRBV6-5,CASSYSRHPYGYTF
TRBJ2-1,NA,15,TRBV10-2,CASSFLAGEYNEQFF
TRBJ1-1,NA,15,TRBV9,CASRPTGNPNTEAFF
TRBJ1-4,NA,14,TRBV9,CASSPRGRGEKLFF
TRBJ2-3,once,12,TRBV2,CASRSGGDTQYF
TRBJ2-1,NA,16,TRBV24-1,CATSDHRGSDYNEQFF
TRBJ1-2,NA,13,TRBV12-3/TRBV12-4,CASSRDPNYGYTF
TRBJ1-3,NA,14,TRBV7-2,CASSLERLGNTIYF
TRBJ1-5,NA,15,TRBV6-5,CASSYSRGPNQPQHF
TRBJ1-2,NA,15,TRBV15,CATSRDRPTNYGYTF
TRBJ2-1,NA,17,TRBV3-1/TRBV3-2,CASSQGFLAVSYNEQFF
TRBJ1-5,NA,14,TRBV7-9,CASSFSGSNQPQHF
TRBJ2-5,NA,15,TRBV7-6,CASSLLAGQQETQYF
TRBJ2-5,NA,12,TRBV7-2,CASSLSRETQYF
TRBJ1-4,NA,15,TRBV19,CASSTLGTGHEKLFF
TRBJ1-3,NA,14,TRBV10-3,CAISPRTGGNTIYF
TRBJ1-1,NA,14,TRBV4-1,CASSSRPREGEAFF
TRBJ1-6,few,14,TRBV15,CATSPRGYNSPLHF
TRBJ1-6,NA,13,TRBV5-1,CASSPDTNSPLHF
TRBJ1-1,NA,13,TRBV19,CASRHLANTEAFF
TRBJ1-1,NA,13,TRBV6-4,CASSDQVNTEAFF
TRBJ2-6,NA,15,TRBV7-3,CASSLMGAGANVLTF
TRBJ1-2,NA,13,TRBV14,CASSLSPSGGYTF
TRBJ1-5,NA,13,TRBV29-1,CSVRQGANQPQHF
TRBJ2-4,NA,14,TRBV10-2,CASSDPGAKNIQYF
TRBJ1-2,NA,13,TRBV5-8,CASSMTGVYGYTF
TRBJ2-1,NA,14,TRBV14,CASSQDPRAREQFF
TRBJ1-6,NA,14,TRBV4-3,CASSQGQFNSPLHF
TRBJ2-5,NA,16,TRBV5-1,CASSLPGQALGETQYF
TRBJ2-2,NA,15,TRBV24-1,CATSEAGAKGGELFF
TRBJ2-5,NA,14,TRBV5-1,CASSFNRGQETQYF
TRBJ2-6,once,18,TRBV29-1,CSVEAETLPDSGANVLTF
TRBJ2-2,few,14,TRBV7-3,CASSPTGSSGELFF
TRBJ2-1,few,16,TRBV11-2,CASSLDQLAGAGEQFF
TRBJ2-3,NA,19,TRBV7-9,CASSLGQGAVAFGTDTQYF
TRBJ2-1,NA,15,TRBV7-9,CASSRAKGIYNEQFF
TRBJ1-5,NA,15,TRBV2,CASRVQYDSNQPQHF
TRBJ1-1,NA,18,TRBV5-8,CASPVGVYSMGLNTEAFF
TRBJ1-1,few,13,TRBV6-5,CASSQGWATEAFF
TRBJ2-1,NA,18,TRBV4-3,CASSQELQRGGLYNEQFF
TRBJ2-5,NA,14,TRBV5-1,CASSLREGQETQYF
TRBJ2-2,few,15,TRBV30,CAWSVGRSNTGELFF
TRBJ2-2,NA,14,TRBV6-6,CASRDRGDTGELFF
TRBJ2-3,NA,15,TRBV2,CASSTTGWSTDTQYF
TRBJ2-1,NA,15,TRBV28,CASSLFAPAYNEQFF